This T cell receptor (beta chain) was sequenced for a study of CD8 T cells in ankylosing spondylitis. Study-level points and caveats: Disease-linked clones were found to be CD8+ and relatively rare in peripheral blood. Reportedly, significant enrichment of disease-linked clones occurred in matched ankylosing spondylitis synovial fluid. Some motif variants were previously reported in reactive arthritis synovial fluid and blood. Characteristic of ankylosing spondylitis blood, it appeared, was a TCR beta motif comprising roughly eight highly homologous variants.

TCRdb passed the 5' RACE reads through MiXCR, listing each CDR3 protein once. The profile covers a few hundred thousand distinct CDR3 sequences, with 15% to 20% appearing a single time and over 25% taken by the ten largest. This clonotype was seen just once. Its antigen is unidentified. This CDR3 is 13 amino acids long. The germline V gene has CDR1 DFQATT and CDR2 SNEGSKA (reference sequence). Trimming at V came to 2 bases and at J to 4 bases, leaving 2 bases not matched to a gene. The receptor was isolated from a male donor with ankylosing spondylitis or in good health (not recorded which). The sequenced material came from blood, either unsorted or a sorted T cell fraction (not recorded which). The V gene is TRBV20-1, the J gene TRBJ2-7, with 10 bases matching TRBD2. DNA of the CDR3: TGCAGTGCTAGACCTAGCGGGAGTTACGAGCAGTACTTC. Translation gives CSARPSGSYEQYF.